This TCR beta chain was identified in a study of T cells after yellow fever vaccination. Each CDR3 protein gets one entry after TCRdb re-called the 5' RACE reads with MiXCR. There are some 600,000 distinct CDR3 sequences in the sample; about 17% occur only once, and around a sixth lies in the top ten. Only a few counts were recorded for this clonotype. Its antigen is currently unknown. From germline, CDR1 is LGHDT and CDR2 YNNKEL (reference sequence). This CDR3 region has 16 residues. Between the trimmed V and J ends, which lost 6 bases and 6 bases, there was a span of 20 bases. General study results and limits: Abundant clonotypes from the bulk population could have been carried over as contaminants into FACS-sorted repertoires. Clonotype sharing between CD4 and CD8 compartments was small.

Material: PBMCs, obtained more than 4 days after the first yellow fever vaccination. The V gene is TRBV3-1, the J gene TRBJ2-2; D may be TRBD1 (6 bases). This receptor was identified in a man between 18 and 35 years old who received the YFV17D yellow fever vaccine. The CDR3 sequence is CASSGGQGYEAGELFF. The CDR3 nucleotides read TGTGCCAGCAGTGGGGGCCAGGGCTACGAAGCCGGGGAGCTGTTTTTT.